This TCR beta chain was identified during a study of cytomegalovirus exposure and HLA in healthy donors listed by TCRdb under 2017. Turning to the overall study: An earlier analysis of fewer than 750 of the donors reported approximately 260 Gb of sequence data and 117 million unique TCR beta sequences obtained from roughly 170 million T cells. A later genetic analysis took genome-wide SNP genotypes for about 60% of the roughly 670 donors and used that subset as a discovery cohort. Rather than drawing on any new phenotypic data, the later analysis identified candidate immune exposures from TCR beta sequences and the way those sequences occurred across donors. To study patterns of TCR occurrence, a later analysis re-analyzed previously published TCR beta repertoires from 650 to 750 donors and added high-resolution HLA genotyping. The number of typed donors differed by locus: 629-630 for A, B, C, DRB1 and DQB1; 500 to 550 for DQA1; approximately 610 for DPA1; and about 450 for DPB1. Using immunosequencing, the study profiled T cell repertoires from about 650 subjects and related those repertoires to cytomegalovirus serostatus. Both class I and class II loci were covered by HLA typing, at four-digit resolution. All discovery cohort repertoires had been generated on a single sequencing platform. Among the approximately 430 genotyped donors, around 81% belonged to the genetic ancestry cluster associated with self-reported Caucasian donors. About five DR-DQ haplotypes were handled as single units for association and clustering because linkage in the cohort was strong. The study aimed to test whether cataloging public T cell receptors could reveal signatures of past pathogen exposure. Around 330 gigabases of sequencing data and around 85 million unique TCR sequences made up an early release that covered approximately 700 HLA-typed donors. Donor age, sex, ethnicity and CMV serostatus were compiled together with the repertoire data. High-throughput TCR immunosequencing, statistical association of individual TCRs with disease status, and machine learning were combined to predict cytomegalovirus infection status. An earlier analysis of several hundred of the donors applied high-throughput TCR beta sequencing to assess whether each TCR beta V gene segment acted as functional or pseudogenic. Across some 400 genotyped donors of the cohort, an average of about 240,000 unique TCR beta nucleotide sequences per donor were sequenced, and roughly 17% of those sequences were non-productive. A separate validation cohort of approximately 120 different subjects was used in addition to the 666-subject first cohort. General findings and caveats noted by the study authors: This cohort had only TCR beta chains sequenced, and the lack of alpha or paired-chain data limited which features could be detected. In a later analysis, most CMV-associated TCR beta chains were found to appear HLA-restricted, with HLA associations seemingly driven largely by CMV exposure. A later analysis found that TCR association rates varied across HLA loci, with DRB1 alleles showing the most associated TCRs and HLA-C alleles the fewest. HLA typing was unavailable for some donors at each locus, so association tests used only the typed subset. In both the original and validation cohorts, the classifier was reported to diagnose cytomegalovirus status with high specificity and sensitivity. Three of the identified cytomegalovirus-associated TCR beta chains were confirmed in vitro to be specific for cytomegalovirus antigens. For the cohort, immune exposure information was limited to CMV serostatus. Compared with the approximately 670-donor mean, donors in an Asian-associated ancestry cluster had fewer N-insertions in productive TCRs, according to a later genetic analysis. Because counts were too low, roughly 18 rarely observed V segments, including chromosome 9 orphons, were left out of the earlier analysis of 587 of the donors. A further reported finding was that TCR beta sequences accurately predicted the HLA-A and HLA-B alleles for most subjects in the first cohort. In the study, around 160 TCR beta chains were listed as associated with cytomegalovirus. The authors suggested that the approach could potentially be generalized to other disease states and immunological phenotypes. In a later analysis, HLA-associated TCR beta chains showed more clonal expansion and lower generation probabilities than non-associated chains that were equally common. Correlated functional status among segregating V segments might reflect linkage disequilibrium, but an unknown experimental factor could not be ruled out. Several of the top co-occurrence clusters appeared to be linked to parvovirus B19, influenza, CMV and Epstein-Barr virus, according to a later analysis. Roughly uniform sequencing depth across donors was assumed in presence/absence analyses, although this assumption may not hold. In an earlier analysis of a few hundred of the donors, most TCR beta V segments were observed in productive rearrangements about 87% or about 30% of the time, broadly matching IMGT annotations. Some IMGT-functional V segments, including TRBV6-2 and TRBV6-3, could not be distinguished by the 87-base-pair reads and were therefore excluded. In a later genetic analysis, a missense DCLRE1C variant was associated with V-gene and J-gene trimming of TCR beta chains, and the association was replicated in an independent cohort. Assigning TCR associations to individual alleles was difficult when HLA alleles, especially DR and DQ, strongly co-occurred. Most TCR sequences were observed very rarely across donors, whereas some public TCRs were present in many individuals. A cluster of highly shared sequence variants was judged likely to be a technical artifact of the sequencing pipeline. At a false discovery rate of 0.05, a later analysis linked 16,000 or so TCR beta sequences to specific HLA alleles.

The germline V gene supplies CDR1 SGHTA and CDR2 FQGNSA. Here V drops 4 bases and J drops 2 bases, and the junction holds 8 bases not matched to any gene. The cysteine opens and the phenylalanine closes a CDR3 of 15 amino acids. Of all the DNA, just the CDR3 is kept, 45 bases in frame from base 1. The cohort consisted of 650 to 850 healthy bone marrow donors. All cohort members were sampled while nominally healthy, although unrecorded immune exposures were likely present. The donor tested CMV seronegative and was one of the 352 seronegative cohort members. Every donor gave a peripheral blood sample, and the peripheral blood mononuclear cells from that sample were used for TCR beta sequencing. The Qiagen DNeasy Blood Extraction Kit was used to extract genomic DNA from the blood cell samples. As regards this clone: The specificity of this receptor is unknown. The input lacks base qualities; no much larger clone sits a single base away.

The method was the immunoSEQ multiplex PCR assay. The multiplex PCR relied on a mix of 60 forward primers for TCR Vbeta segments and 13 reverse primers for TCR Jbeta segments. The CDR3 region of rearranged TCR beta genes was amplified from genomic DNA by a multiplex PCR assay. The amplified TCR beta libraries were sequenced on the Illumina HiSeq System as 87-base-pair reads. In the paper's pipeline: A later analysis counted approximately 84 million unique TCR beta chains across the 550 to 800 repertoires, and approximately 11 million of these chains were shared by at least two donors. A nearest-neighbor algorithm error-corrected the raw reads and collapsed the reads into unique sequences, merging closely related sequences to remove PCR and sequencing errors. V, D and J gene segments were assigned by aligning CDR3 sequences to IMGT reference sequences. Each retained sequence needed at least a six-nucleotide match to both a V gene segment and a J gene segment. Rearrangements were classified as productive when the CDR3 lacked stop codons and remained in frame with V and J, and all other rearrangements were classified as non-productive. CDR3 was defined according to IMGT convention as the region running from the second conserved V-encoded cysteine to the conserved J-encoded phenylalanine. Sequences without an unambiguous match to a single V gene segment were excluded from the earlier analysis of about 640 of the donors. In an earlier analysis of a few hundred of the donors, a V segment was called functional when productive rearrangements were above 56.7%, and segregating when the standard deviation between donors exceeded 5%. To diagnose cytomegalovirus status from the catalog of TCR beta chain sequences, a statistical classification framework was built. A later analysis assigned V and J genes by comparing TCR nucleotide sequences with IMGT/GENE-DB human TR gene sequences. A later analysis assigned CDR3 sequences and most-parsimonious VDJ recombination scenarios with the TCRdist pipeline. In a later analysis, every TCR beta chain was defined by the combination of its CDR3 amino acid sequence and its V-gene family, and reads without a unique V-gene family were dropped. As a way to deal with suspected cross-contamination and a sequencing artifact, a later analysis dropped hundreds of nucleotide sequences that were highly shared and had low generation probability. A later analysis calculated a clonal expansion index for each public chain from normalized within-repertoire ranks of inferred template counts. In a later analysis, generation probabilities were computed with a VDJ recombination model fitted to out-of-frame rearrangements, and the resulting probabilities were checked against IGoR. Hypergeometric tests were used in a later analysis to score TCR-TCR, TCR-HLA and TCR-CMV co-occurrence, with a repertoire-size bias correction applied to the TCR pairs. A later analysis estimated false discovery rates by permuting HLA or CMV assignments 20 times. A later analysis grouped co-occurring TCRs with DBSCAN, adding TCRdist sequence similarity when clustering within HLA-allele-positive subsets. Repertoires with fewer than 30,000 or more than 120,000 public chains, plus five repertoires with anomalous nucleotide sharing, were excluded from co-occurrence clustering. TCRdb took this table from immuneACCESS and kept in-frame rearrangements with V and J called. Such tables lack part of the clones; where checked against another copy, unresolved V genes explain under half of the gap, and the rest is unexplained. That table furnishes V, J and clone size, whereas the DNA furnished D and trimming. The sample yields 80,000 or so clones; approximately 78% were counted once. The ten largest clonotypes hold 3% to 3.5% of the sample.

This TCR was recovered from a man in his forties in good health and CMV-seronegative. The rearrangement joined TRBV7-2 to TRBJ2-7; TRBD1 fits 7 bases in the junction. The sequenced sample consisted of PBMCs. The CDR3: CASSSDRATTYEQYF. The DNA sequence is TGTGCCAGCAGCTCTGACAGGGCCACAACCTACGAGCAGTACTTC.